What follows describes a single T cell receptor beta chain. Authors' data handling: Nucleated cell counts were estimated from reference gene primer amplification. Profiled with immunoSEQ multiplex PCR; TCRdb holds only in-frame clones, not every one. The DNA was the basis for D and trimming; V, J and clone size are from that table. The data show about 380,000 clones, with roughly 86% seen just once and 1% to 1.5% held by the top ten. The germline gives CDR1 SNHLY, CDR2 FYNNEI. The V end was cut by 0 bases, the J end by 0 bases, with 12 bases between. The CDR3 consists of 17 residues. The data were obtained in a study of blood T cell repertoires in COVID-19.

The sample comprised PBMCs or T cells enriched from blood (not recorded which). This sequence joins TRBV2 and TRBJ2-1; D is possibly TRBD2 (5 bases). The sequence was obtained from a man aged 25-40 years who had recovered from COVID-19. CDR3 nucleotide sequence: TGTGCCAGCAGTGAAGCTTGGACTCCAAGCTCCTACAATGAGCAGTTCTTC. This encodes CASSEAWTPSSYNEQFF.